A selection of T cell receptor beta chains follows, all from one sample in a study of blood T cell repertoires in COVID-19. The protocol was immunoSEQ multiplex PCR, while the TCRdb copy is restricted to in-frame clones and leaves out a portion. The data show about 170,000 clones, roughly 91% seen once. Sequences were obtained from peripheral blood. The source is a man in his fifties or sixties who had recovered from COVID-19. CDR3s include the opening cysteine and the closing phenylalanine or tryptophan. D genes are given only for firm matches. Size values are once, few and many counts, or a class for expanded clones, and some rows have none.

CDR3 | DNA | size | J | V | D
CASSLGGSIQQYF | TGTGCCAGCAGCTTAGGCGGGTCAATTCAGCAGTACTTC | few | TRBJ2-7 | TRBV7-9 | .
CASSEGTAPTNEKLFF | TGTGCCAGTAGTGAAGGGACAGCGCCAACTAATGAAAAACTGTTTTTT | . | TRBJ1-4 | TRBV19 | TRBD1
CASSEPSGRNEQFF | TGTGCCAGCAGTGAACCGAGCGGGAGAAATGAGCAGTTCTTC | . | TRBJ2-1 | TRBV2 | TRBD2
CASSDRQGATGNTIYF | TGTGCCAGCAGTGACAGACAGGGGGCGACTGGAAACACCATATATTTT | few | TRBJ1-3 | TRBV25-1 | TRBD1
CSVVGLAGVRNEQFF | TGCAGCGTTGTTGGTCTAGCGGGAGTGAGGAATGAGCAGTTCTTC | . | TRBJ2-1 | TRBV29-1 | TRBD2
CASSPHRFPPDTDTQYF | TGTGCCAGCAGTCCGCACAGGTTCCCCCCAGACACAGATACGCAGTATTTT | . | TRBJ2-3 | TRBV27 | .
CASSRKARATGELFF | TGTGCCAGCAGCCGAAAGGCCAGGGCGACCGGGGAGCTGTTTTTT | few | TRBJ2-2 | TRBV6-5 | .
CASSQVGSRGYTF | TGTGCCAGCAGCCAAGTCGGGTCTAGAGGCTACACCTTC | . | TRBJ1-2 | TRBV3-1/TRBV3-2 | .
CASSLAGAYEQYF | TGTGCCAGCAGCTTAGCAGGGGCCTACGAGCAGTACTTC | few | TRBJ2-7 | TRBV7-9 | .
CASSLFPTESSYNEQFF | TGTGCCAGCAGCTTATTCCCGACAGAGAGCTCCTACAATGAGCAGTTCTTC | . | TRBJ2-1 | TRBV7-6 | .
CASSLSDRELNQPQHF | TGTGCCAGCAGTTTATCGGACAGGGAGCTAAATCAGCCCCAGCATTTT | . | TRBJ1-5 | TRBV28 | TRBD1
CAISVGGLGYEQYF | TGTGCCATCAGTGTGGGGGGACTTGGGTACGAGCAGTACTTC | once | TRBJ2-7 | TRBV10-3 | .
CASSYTSATYEQYF | TGTGCCAGCAGCTATACTAGCGCTACCTACGAGCAGTACTTC | . | TRBJ2-7 | TRBV5-5 | TRBD2
CASSPRPATGSLTDTQYF | TGCGCCAGCAGCCCCAGGCCGGCAACAGGGTCCCTCACAGATACGCAGTATTTT | . | TRBJ2-3 | TRBV5-1 | .
CASSRNPTGTVNTEAFF | TGTGCCAGCAGCCGAAACCCGACCGGGACTGTGAACACTGAAGCTTTCTTT | . | TRBJ1-1 | TRBV9 | .
CASSRSGGPSNQPQHF | TGTGCCAGCAGTCGTTCAGGGGGCCCTAGCAATCAGCCCCAGCATTTT | . | TRBJ1-5 | TRBV6-2/TRBV6-3 | TRBD1
CASSPGQGGNQPQHF | TGTGCCAGCAGCCCCGGACAGGGTGGTAATCAGCCCCAGCATTTT | . | TRBJ1-5 | TRBV7-2 | TRBD1
CASSPAGLNNEQFF | TGTGCCAGCAGCCCCGCCGGACTGAACAATGAGCAGTTCTTC | . | TRBJ2-1 | TRBV5-8 | .
CASSSSGTGGGYTF | TGTGCCAGCAGCTCCTCCGGGACAGGGGGTGGCTACACCTTC | few | TRBJ1-2 | TRBV7-9 | TRBD1
CASSGGTSPGLAVYNEQFF | TGTGCCAGCAGCGGCGGGACATCCCCGGGACTAGCTGTCTACAATGAGCAGTTCTTC | . | TRBJ2-1 | TRBV9 | TRBD2
CASSLAPSAELYEQYF | TGTGCCAGCAGTTTAGCCCCCTCGGCGGAGCTCTACGAGCAGTACTTC | few | TRBJ2-7 | TRBV7-2 | .
CASSYSRVQETQYF | TGTGCCAGCAGTTACTCGCGGGTGCAAGAGACCCAGTACTTC | . | TRBJ2-5 | TRBV6-5 | .
CASSETGTSGRHEQFF | TGTGCCAGCAGTGAAACCGGGACTAGCGGGAGACATGAGCAGTTCTTC | . | TRBJ2-1 | TRBV6-1 | TRBD2
CASSLGASGDEQFF | TGTGCCAGCAGCTTAGGTGCCTCGGGGGATGAGCAGTTCTTC | once | TRBJ2-1 | TRBV7-6 | .
CASSPLFTDTQYF | TGTGCCAGCAGCCCTTTGTTCACAGATACGCAGTATTTT | . | TRBJ2-3 | TRBV11-2 | .
CASSSRQSNYGYTF | TGTGCCAGCAGCTCGCGACAAAGCAACTATGGCTACACCTTC | . | TRBJ1-2 | TRBV7-8 | .
CATSDRQGPGTDTQYF | TGTGCCACCAGTGACAGACAGGGGCCCGGCACAGATACGCAGTATTTT | . | TRBJ2-3 | TRBV24-1 | TRBD1
CASSPERGVYNEQFF | TGCGCCAGCAGCCCGGAGCGGGGGGTCTACAATGAGCAGTTCTTC | . | TRBJ2-1 | TRBV5-1 | TRBD2
CASSPTTSGPQETQYF | TGTGCCAGTAGCCCTACGACTAGCGGCCCACAAGAGACCCAGTACTTC | once | TRBJ2-5 | TRBV19 | TRBD2
CASSLDRVTDTQYF | TGTGCCAGCAGCTTGGACAGAGTCACAGATACGCAGTATTTT | . | TRBJ2-3 | TRBV7-9 | .
CASSAGQAGQPQHF | TGTGCCAGCAGCGCGGGACAGGCAGGTCAGCCCCAGCATTTT | . | TRBJ1-5 | TRBV2 | TRBD1
CASSYRSSGANVLTF | TGTGCCAGCAGTTATAGGAGCTCTGGGGCCAACGTCCTGACTTTC | . | TRBJ2-6 | TRBV6-5 | .
CASSRTGTGFYEQYF | TGTGCCAGCAGCCGTACCGGGACAGGTTTCTACGAGCAGTACTTC | few | TRBJ2-7 | TRBV6-2/TRBV6-3 | TRBD1
CASSPLDTQGRQYF | TGTGCCAGCTCACCACTCGACACACAAGGCAGGCAGTATTTT | . | TRBJ2-3 | TRBV18 | .
CASSHKSGPNEKLFF | TGTGCCAGCAGCCATAAGAGCGGCCCGAATGAAAAACTGTTTTTT | . | TRBJ1-4 | TRBV7-3 | .
CATSERDWPTGNEQFF | TGTGCCACCAGCGAACGAGACTGGCCGACCGGTAATGAGCAGTTCTTC | once | TRBJ2-1 | TRBV15 | .
CASSPPGQGTTWQYF | TGTGCCAGCAGCCCACCGGGACAGGGTACAACTTGGCAGTATTTT | . | TRBJ2-3 | TRBV6-2/TRBV6-3 | TRBD1
CASRYRGRGYNEQFF | TGTGCCAGCAGGTACAGGGGGCGTGGGTACAATGAGCAGTTCTTC | . | TRBJ2-1 | TRBV21-1 | .
CASRLDRENEKLFF | TGTGCAAGTCGCTTAGACAGGGAGAATGAAAAACTGTTTTTT | . | TRBJ1-4 | TRBV12-2 | .
CASSHRQGLRSPLHF | TGTGCCAGCAGCCACCGACAGGGTCTCCGCTCACCCCTCCACTTT | few | TRBJ1-6 | TRBV5-6 | TRBD1
CASSQADRPSGSTDTQYF | TGTGCCAGCAGCCAAGCAGATCGCCCTAGCGGAAGCACAGATACGCAGTATTTT | . | TRBJ2-3 | TRBV3-1/TRBV3-2 | TRBD2
CATGGGDTQYF | TGTGCCACCGGTGGCGGAGATACGCAGTATTTT | . | TRBJ2-3 | TRBV24-1 | .
CASSEAGGPNGEQFF | TGTGCCAGCAGTGAAGCGGGAGGGCCAAATGGTGAGCAGTTCTTC | . | TRBJ2-1 | TRBV2 | TRBD2
CASSQDGGRAFGGANVLTF | TGCGCCAGCAGCCAAGACGGCGGGAGGGCTTTTGGTGGGGCCAACGTCCTGACTTTC | . | TRBJ2-6 | TRBV4-3 | TRBD2
CASSISSGSRLTHF | TGTGCCAGTAGTATATCTTCGGGGTCCCGTCTTACCCACTTC | . | TRBJ2-5 | TRBV19 | .
CASPPSGGGLNEQYF | TGTGCCAGCCCCCCAAGCGGGGGCGGACTAAACGAGCAGTACTTC | . | TRBJ2-7 | TRBV28 | TRBD2
CASSQGQNTGELFF | TGTGCCAGCAGCCAGGGACAGAACACCGGGGAGCTGTTTTTT | . | TRBJ2-2 | TRBV7-7 | .
CASSQGGGAFF | TGTGCCAGCAGCCAGGGGGGAGGTGCTTTCTTT | . | TRBJ1-1 | TRBV3-1/TRBV3-2 | .
CASSPELGRTVASTDTQYF | TGTGCCAGCTCACCAGAACTTGGAAGGACAGTCGCTAGCACAGATACGCAGTATTTT | . | TRBJ2-3 | TRBV18 | .
CASSVAGTGDYEQYF | TGTGCCAGCAGCGTAGCGGGGACAGGGGACTACGAGCAGTACTTC | . | TRBJ2-7 | TRBV9 | TRBD1
CASSALGLAGAGANVLTF | TGTGCCAGCAGTGCATTGGGACTAGCGGGAGCTGGGGCCAACGTCCTGACTTTC | . | TRBJ2-6 | TRBV2 | TRBD2
CASSSQALPHYGYTF | TGTGCCAGCAGCTCCCAGGCCCTTCCCCACTATGGCTACACCTTC | . | TRBJ1-2 | TRBV9 | .
CASSPWKGQPSEGTQYF | TGTGCCAGCAGCCCCTGGAAAGGACAACCGTCCGAAGGGACCCAGTACTTC | . | TRBJ2-5 | TRBV7-7 | .
CASSIQGLNEKLFF | TGTGCCAGTAGTATACAGGGACTTAATGAAAAACTGTTTTTT | few | TRBJ1-4 | TRBV19 | .
CASSEARSYGYTF | TGTGCCAGCAGTGAAGCCCGGTCCTATGGCTACACCTTC | . | TRBJ1-2 | TRBV6-1 | .
CASSYSGGGVGQLFF | TGTGCCAGCAGTTATAGTGGCGGCGGGGTGGGGCAGCTGTTTTTT | . | TRBJ2-2 | TRBV6-2/TRBV6-3 | .
CASSHGTGGNQPQHF | TGCGCCAGCAGCCACGGGACCGGAGGGAATCAGCCCCAGCATTTT | . | TRBJ1-5 | TRBV5-1 | .
CAISESIRGQGNQPQHF | TGTGCCATCAGTGAGTCGATACGAGGACAGGGAAATCAGCCCCAGCATTTT | . | TRBJ1-5 | TRBV10-3 | TRBD1